Listed below are T cell receptor beta chains from one sample, sequenced in a study of metastatic and nonmetastatic thyroid tumors. TCRdb reprocessed the PCR reads via MiXCR. The table has about 13,000 clones, around 33% seen once. Sequenced: tumor tissue. The receptors originated from a male donor with papillary thyroid cancer or a benign thyroid nodule (not recorded which). Some clones in this sample may be carry-over from other donors' samples. Each CDR3 is given with its conserved first and last residue. The order of the fields is J gene, CDR3 length, D gene, V gene, clone size, CDR3 protein, CDR3 DNA. A D gene is named only where the DNA matches it firmly. Not every row has a clone size; where given, it reads once, few, many or a size class.

TRBJ1-1 14 - TRBV30 few CAWSKSRGQTEAFF TGTGCCTGGAGTAAATCCAGGGGCCAGACTGAAGCTTTCTTT
TRBJ1-2 13 TRBD1 TRBV11-1 - CASSRQGAYGYTF TGTGCCAGCAGTCGACAGGGGGCATATGGCTACACCTTC
TRBJ2-5 15 TRBD1 TRBV6-5 - CASSYRRGPQETQYF TGTGCCAGCAGTTACCGCAGGGGGCCTCAAGAGACCCAGTACTTC
TRBJ1-3 14 TRBD1 TRBV6-1 - CASSEQGGRNTIYF TGTGCCAGCAGTGAGCAGGGGGGTAGAAACACCATATATTTT
TRBJ2-7 18 - TRBV11-2 - CASSLGGRERRAAYEQYF TGTGCCAGCAGCTTGGGGGGCCGCGAGAGGCGGGCGGCTTACGAGCAGTACTTC
TRBJ1-2 16 - TRBV11-1 - CASSLNPSQGGYGYTF TGTGCCAGCAGCTTAAATCCTTCCCAGGGAGGCTATGGCTACACCTTC
TRBJ2-7 13 - TRBV5-1 medium-sized CASSLLGVSEQYF TGCGCCAGCAGCTTGTTGGGGGTCTCCGAGCAGTACTTC
TRBJ1-3 14 - TRBV7-2 - CASRTGITGNTIYF TGTGCCAGCAGAACAGGGATAACTGGAAACACCATATATTTT
TRBJ2-1 19 - TRBV18 - CASSPYSGSILTWDNEQFF TGTGCCAGCTCACCGTATAGCGGCTCTATACTGACGTGGGACAATGAGCAGTTCTTC
TRBJ2-3 13 - TRBV6-1 - CASPQPGADTQYF TGTGCCAGCCCGCAGCCCGGAGCAGATACGCAGTATTTT
TRBJ1-1 14 - TRBV5-1 large CASSLVGQNTEAFF TGCGCCAGCAGCTTGGTAGGGCAGAACACTGAAGCTTTCTTT